These 21 T cell receptor beta chains share one sample of origin, sequenced in a study of TIL therapy for anti-PD-1-resistant metastatic lung cancer. The time point: pre-treatment sample, taken before nivolumab and TIL therapy. Most excised metastases sampled were pleural nodules or supraclavicular lymph nodes. The immunoSEQ assay was v3. Assay: immunoSEQ multiplex PCR; the TCRdb copy retains only in-frame clones and omits some. This table holds tens of thousands of clones, less than 75% found once. This specimen consisted of tumor tissue, obtained at baseline. The receptors stem from a person between 25 and 80 years old with non-small cell lung cancer.

V and J are TRBV28 and TRBJ1-3; D is possibly TRBD1 (5 bases). CDR3 length: 15 residues. Per the germline V gene, CDR1 is MDHEN and CDR2 is SYDVKM. The V end lost 3 bases, the J end lost 2 bases, and 11 bases lay between the germline ends. The CDR3 region has the DNA TGTGCCAGCAGTTTCCCCCCGGGGGCTGGAAACACCATATATTTT. This translates into CASSFPPGAGNTIYF.

This clone was counted a few times. This chain links TRBV7-9 with TRBJ2-1; weak D call: TRBD1 (5 bases). Germline V lookup: CDR1 SEHNR, CDR2 FQNEAQ (reference sequence). The V gene lost 1 base and the J gene lost 3 bases, with 7 bases spanning the gap. There are 14 residues in the CDR3. CDR3 coding DNA: TGTGCCAGCAGCTTAGAAGACAGCTACAATGAGCAGTTCTTC. It yields the protein CASSLEDSYNEQFF.

CDR3: CASSLSLSSYNSPLHF. Here the CDR3 DNA reads TGTGCCAGCAGCTTAAGTCTGAGCTCCTATAATTCACCCCTCCACTTT. The genes are TRBV7-2 and TRBJ1-6, with D unresolved. From germline, CDR1 is SGHTA and CDR2 FQGNSA. Between the trimmed V and J ends, which lost 2 bases and 0 bases, there was a span of 8 bases. The CDR3 runs 16 residues.

This clone appeared a few times. This sequence joins TRBV7-9 and TRBJ2-7; D unclear. V was shortened by 5 bases and J by 4 bases, with 12 bases between the two germline ends. Germline V CDR1 and CDR2: SEHNR, FQNEAQ (reference sequence). This CDR3 is built from 13 residues. In DNA, the CDR3 is TGTGCCAGCAGCCCGAGTATCCCGTACGAGCAGTACTTC. Protein sequence: CASSPSIPYEQYF.

This clone has only a few counts. Here the CDR3 reads CASSLDGGASTGELFF. The CDR3 DNA is TGCGCCAGCAGCTTGGACGGGGGGGCTAGCACCGGGGAGCTGTTTTTT. The chain carries TRBV5-1 and TRBJ2-2, with 8 nucleotides matching TRBD2. Germline V CDR1 and CDR2: SGHRS, YFSETQ. V lost 0 bases to trimming and J lost 4 bases; unmatched junction nucleotides: 5. The CDR3 spans 16 residues.

V and J are TRBV6-5 and TRBJ1-6; no clear D. V lost 3 bases to trimming and J lost 14 bases, with 14 bases between them. This CDR3 is built from 13 residues. CDR1 MNHEY and CDR2 SVGAGI come from the germline V gene. The CDR3 region has the DNA TGTGCCAGCAGTTATTCAGCGGCCCCCTCCCTCCACTTT. Amino acids: CASSYSAAPSLHF.

The J gene is TRBJ2-5, the V gene TRBV2; D is undetermined. The CDR3 has 11 amino acids. V was cut by 7 bases and J by 5 bases, with 8 bases left in between. Germline-derived CDR1 and CDR2 are SNHLY and FYNNEI. The CDR3 DNA is TGTGCCAGCACCCTTCGGGAGACCCAGTACTTC. Its translation is CASTLRETQYF.

V gene TRBV28 combines with J gene TRBJ1-5; TRBD1 is a possible D gene (5 bases). The CDR3 is 16 residues long. In germline, CDR1 is MDHEN, CDR2 SYDVKM. V was pared by 4 bases and J by 1 base, with 14 bases between. The chain's CDR3 is CASSSVLWDSNQPQHF. Here the CDR3 DNA reads TGTGCCAGCAGTTCAGTCTTATGGGACAGCAATCAGCCCCAGCATTTT.

The rearrangement links TRBV4-2 to TRBJ1-2; the D gene is possibly TRBD1 (5 bases). The CDR3 has 15 amino acids. Germline-derived CDR1 and CDR2 are LGHNA and YNFKEQ. With 5 bases removed from V and 8 bases from J, the gap between germline ends came to 21 bases. The CDR3, as DNA: TGTGCCAGCAGCTTAGTAACGGGGGGTTCGGGAGGCTACACCTTC. This translates into CASSLVTGGSGGYTF.

The chain joins TRBV30 to TRBJ2-3; maybe TRBD2 (6 bases). Germline CDR1 reads GTSNPN; CDR2 reads SVGIG (reference sequence). With 2 bases removed from V and 8 bases from J, the gap between germline ends came to 14 bases. This CDR3 contains 13 residues. The CDR3 region is CAWSPTVGGTQYF. The DNA for the CDR3 is TGTGCCTGGAGTCCCACGGTCGGGGGTACGCAGTATTTT. The whole variable domain, remainder taken from reference TRBV30 and TRBJ2-3, is SQTIHQWPATLVQPVGSPLSLECTVEGTSNPNLYWYRQAAGRGLQLLFYSVGIGQISSEVPQNLSASRPQDRQFILSSKKLLLSDSGFYLCAWSPTVGGTQYFGPGTRLTVL.

This chain joins TRBV6-5 and TRBJ2-5; D call uncertain. The germline V gene encodes CDR1 MNHEY and CDR2 SVGAGI. The CDR3 sequence is 13 residues long. Trimming removed 0 bases at V and 4 bases at J, with 6 bases between. CDR3 DNA: TGTGCCAGCAGTTACTCGGCACTAGAGACCCAGTACTTC. Its translation: CASSYSALETQYF.

The rearrangement links TRBV27 to TRBJ1-4, with D perhaps TRBD1 (5 bases). CDR1 is MNHEY and CDR2 is SMNVEV in the germline V gene (reference sequence). The CDR3 loop spans 17 amino acids. The V end was cut by 3 bases, the J end by 2 bases, with 16 bases between. CDR3 sequence: CASSFNRAGGTNEKLFF. The CDR3 region has the DNA TGTGCCAGCAGTTTCAACCGAGCCGGGGGGACTAATGAAAAACTGTTTTTT.

The chain is built from TRBV7-8 and TRBJ1-3, with D maybe TRBD1 (6 bases). This CDR3 spans 17 amino acids. V lost 2 bases, J lost 0 bases, and 14 bases lay in between. Germline V gene lookup returns CDR1 SGHVS and CDR2 FQNEAQ. CDR3 region: CASSLTGQPSSGNTIYF. The CDR3 nucleotides are TGTGCCAGCAGCTTAACAGGACAGCCGAGCTCTGGAAACACCATATATTTT.

This clone was seen more than once but under ten times. The chain links TRBV7-3 to TRBJ1-1; a weak D match, TRBD1 (6 bases). CDR1 is SGHTA, CDR2 FQGTGA, per germline. V shed 5 bases and J shed 0 bases, with 19 bases lying between them. CDR3 length: 17 amino acids. The DNA of the CDR3 is TGTGCCAGCAGCCTACCGGGCGGGGGCCCTTTGAACACTGAAGCTTTCTTT. Protein: CASSLPGGGPLNTEAFF.

CDR3 loop: CASSPQGEGMRTEAFF. CDR3 DNA: TGCGCCAGCAGCCCCCAAGGGGAGGGGATGAGGACTGAAGCTTTCTTT. This sequence joins TRBV5-1 and TRBJ1-1; possibly TRBD1 for D (5 bases). The CDR3 has 16 amino acids. V was pared by 4 bases and J by 5 bases, with 21 bases between. CDR1 is SGHRS, CDR2 YFSETQ, per germline.

This chain joins TRBV5-1 and TRBJ2-7, with TRBD1 matching 9 bases. Trimming took 4 bases from V and 0 from J; bases not matched to a gene: 5. Germline CDR1 SGHRS, CDR2 YFSETQ. The CDR3 is made up of 15 amino acids. CDR3: CASSRDRVFSYEQYF. CDR3 in DNA: TGCGCCAGCAGCCGGGACAGGGTCTTCTCCTACGAGCAGTACTTC.

The chain employs TRBV11-3 and TRBJ2-3; D is uncertain. Trimming shortened V by 0 bases and J by 2 bases, and 3 bases separated the two germline ends. The length of the CDR3 is 13 residues. Germline CDR1 is SGHNT and CDR2 is YENEEA. CDR3 protein: CASSLDPTDTQYF. The CDR3 DNA reads as TGTGCCAGCAGCTTAGACCCCACAGATACGCAGTATTTT. Drawing the rest from reference TRBV11-3 and TRBJ2-3, the complete variable domain is EAGVVQSPRYKIIEKKQPVAFWCNPISGHNTLYWYLQNLGQGPELLIRYENEEAVDDSQLPKDRFSAERLKGVDSTLKIQPAELGDSAVYLCASSLDPTDTQYFGPGTRLTVL.

The genes are TRBV10-3 and TRBJ2-7; tentatively, D is TRBD1 (5 bases). Looked up from germline, CDR1 is ENHRY and CDR2 is SYGVKD. The CDR3 sequence is 13 residues long. Trimming took 0 bases from V and 6 from J, leaving 9 bases between them. CDR3 DNA: TGTGCCATCAGTGAGTCAGGGGTTGTCGAGCAGTACTTC. This translates into CAISESGVVEQYF.

This rearrangement joins TRBV15 to TRBJ2-5, with D unclear. The CDR3 runs to 11 residues. From germline, CDR1 is LNHNV and CDR2 YYDKDF (reference sequence). The V and J ends lost 1 base and 4 bases respectively, with 1 base between them. The CDR3 sequence is CATSRVETQYF. The CDR3 nucleotides read TGTGCCACCAGCAGAGTAGAGACCCAGTACTTC. Based on the CDR3 plus reference TRBV15 and TRBJ2-5, the full variable domain is DAMVIQNPRYQVTQFGKPVTLSCSQTLNHNVMYWYQQKSSQAPKLLFHYYDKDFNNEADTPDNFQSRRPNTSFCFLDIRSPGLGDTAMYLCATSRVETQYFGPGTRLLVL.

This clone was detected only a few times. The V call is TRBV19, the J call TRBJ2-1; a weak D match, TRBD1 (6 bases). The V gene lost 3 bases and the J gene lost 4 bases, with 7 bases spanning the gap. CDR3 length equals 13 residues. Per germline, CDR1 LNHDA and CDR2 SQIVND (reference sequence). The CDR3 reads CASSMDRYNEQFF. The CDR3 nucleotides are TGTGCCAGTAGTATGGACAGATACAATGAGCAGTTCTTC. Drawing the rest from reference TRBV19 and TRBJ2-1, the complete variable domain is DGGITQSPKYLFRKEGQNVTLSCEQNLNHDAMYWYRQDPGQGLRLIYYSQIVNDFQKGDIAEGYSVSREKKESFPLTVTSAQKNPTAFYLCASSMDRYNEQFFGPGTRLTVL.

This chain links TRBV10-1 with TRBJ2-2; no reliable D call. Germline V gene sequence: CDR1 WNHNN, CDR2 SYGVQD (reference sequence). The germline V and J ends were trimmed by 6 bases and 2 bases, with 1 base remaining between them. CDR3 length equals 11 residues. CDR3 DNA sequence: TGCGCCAGCAGCAACACCGGGGAGCTGTTTTTT. It translates to CASSNTGELFF.